This T cell receptor beta chain is from a study of shared clonotypes between healthy human individuals. This CDR3 has 17 amino acids. Germline V gene sequence: CDR1 MGHRA, CDR2 YSYEKL. The V end lost 1 base, the J end lost 0 bases, and 12 bases lay between the germline ends. TCRdb's table, derived via immunoSEQ multiplex PCR, lists solely in-frame clones and lacks some. The data hold 1 million to 1.3 million clones, with around three quarters observed a single time. Sequenced input: memory CD4+ T cells from PBMCs. Subset described: CD45RA-negative fraction. This receptor was identified in a man younger than 30 in good health. Some clones in this sample may be carry-over from other donors' samples. The J gene is TRBJ2-2, the V gene TRBV4-1; D gene unclear. The CDR3 reads CASSQVRVTSNTGELFF. The CDR3 bases are TGCGCCAGCAGCCAAGTTCGGGTTACGTCGAACACCGGGGAGCTGTTTTTT.